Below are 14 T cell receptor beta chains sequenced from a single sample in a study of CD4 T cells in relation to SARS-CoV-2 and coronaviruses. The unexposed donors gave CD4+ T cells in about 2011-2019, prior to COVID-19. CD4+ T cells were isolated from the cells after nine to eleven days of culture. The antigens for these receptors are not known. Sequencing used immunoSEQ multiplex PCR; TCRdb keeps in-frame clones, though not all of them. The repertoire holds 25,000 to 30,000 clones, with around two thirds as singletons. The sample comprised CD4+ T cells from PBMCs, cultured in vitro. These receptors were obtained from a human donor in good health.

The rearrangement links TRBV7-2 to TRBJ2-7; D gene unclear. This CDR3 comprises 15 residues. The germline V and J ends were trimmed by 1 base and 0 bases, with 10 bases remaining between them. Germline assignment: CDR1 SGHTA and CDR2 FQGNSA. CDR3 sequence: CASSLDFPSSYEQYF. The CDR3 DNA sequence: TGTGCCAGCAGCTTAGACTTTCCAAGCTCCTACGAGCAGTACTTC.

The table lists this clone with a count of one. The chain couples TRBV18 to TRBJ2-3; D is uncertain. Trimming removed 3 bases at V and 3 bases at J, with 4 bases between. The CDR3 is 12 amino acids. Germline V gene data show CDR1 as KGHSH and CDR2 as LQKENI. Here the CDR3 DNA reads TGTGCCAGCTCACCTCCGACAGATACGCAGTATTTT. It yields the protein CASSPPTDTQYF.

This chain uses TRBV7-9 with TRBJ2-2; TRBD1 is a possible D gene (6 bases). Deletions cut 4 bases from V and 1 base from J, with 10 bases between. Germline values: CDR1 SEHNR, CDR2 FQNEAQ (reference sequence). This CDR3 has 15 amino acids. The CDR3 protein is CASSWDNRNTGELFF. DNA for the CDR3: TGTGCCAGCAGCTGGGACAATAGGAACACCGGGGAGCTGTTTTTT.

CDR3 amino acids: CASSLTRGRADTQYF. The CDR3 coding sequence is TGTGCCAGCAGTTTGACTAGAGGGCGGGCAGATACGCAGTATTTT. The chain combines TRBV6-2 or TRBV6-3 with TRBJ2-3; tentative D call: TRBD2 (6 bases). The CDR3 is made up of 15 amino acids. The germline CDR1 and CDR2 sequences are MNHEY and SVGEGT. The V and J ends lost 4 bases and 4 bases respectively, with 15 bases between them.

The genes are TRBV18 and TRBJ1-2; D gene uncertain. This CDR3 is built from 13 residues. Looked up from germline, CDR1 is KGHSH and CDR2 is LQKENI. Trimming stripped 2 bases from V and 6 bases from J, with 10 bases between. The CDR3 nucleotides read TGTGCCAGCTCACCAGGGAACCCCAATGGCTACACCTTC. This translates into CASSPGNPNGYTF.

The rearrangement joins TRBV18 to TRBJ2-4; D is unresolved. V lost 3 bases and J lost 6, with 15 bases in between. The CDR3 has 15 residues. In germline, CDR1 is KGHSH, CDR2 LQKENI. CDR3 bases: TGTGCCAGCTCACCCGAGCAAGGTCGGTTAAACATTCAGTACTTC. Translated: CASSPEQGRLNIQYF.

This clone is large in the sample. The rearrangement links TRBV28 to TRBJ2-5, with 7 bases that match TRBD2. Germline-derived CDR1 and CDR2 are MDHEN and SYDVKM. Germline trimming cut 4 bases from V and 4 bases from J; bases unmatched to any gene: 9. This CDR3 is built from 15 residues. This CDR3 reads CASSSSGPLGETQYF. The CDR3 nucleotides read TGTGCCAGCAGTTCTAGCGGCCCACTGGGAGAGACCCAGTACTTC.

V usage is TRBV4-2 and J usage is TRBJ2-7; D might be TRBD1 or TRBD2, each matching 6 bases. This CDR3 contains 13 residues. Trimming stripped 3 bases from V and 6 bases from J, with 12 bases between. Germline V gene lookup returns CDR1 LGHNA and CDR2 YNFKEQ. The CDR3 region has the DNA TGTGCCAGCAGCCAGATGAGGGGGGTCGAGCAGTACTTC. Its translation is CASSQMRGVEQYF.

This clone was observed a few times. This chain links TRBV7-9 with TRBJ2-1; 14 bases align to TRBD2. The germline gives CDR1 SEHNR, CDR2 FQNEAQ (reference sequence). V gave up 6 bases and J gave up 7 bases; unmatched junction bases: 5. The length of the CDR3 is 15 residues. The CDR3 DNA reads TGTGCCAGCAGACCGACTAGCGGGGGGGCAAATGAGCAGTTCTTC. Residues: CASRPTSGGANEQFF.

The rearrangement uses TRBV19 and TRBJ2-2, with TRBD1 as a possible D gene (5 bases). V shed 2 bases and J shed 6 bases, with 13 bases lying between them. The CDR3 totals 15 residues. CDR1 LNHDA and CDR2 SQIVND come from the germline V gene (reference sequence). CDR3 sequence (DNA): TGTGCCAGTAGTATACAGGGAATAGCCTCCGGGGAGCTGTTTTTT. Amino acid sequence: CASSIQGIASGELFF.

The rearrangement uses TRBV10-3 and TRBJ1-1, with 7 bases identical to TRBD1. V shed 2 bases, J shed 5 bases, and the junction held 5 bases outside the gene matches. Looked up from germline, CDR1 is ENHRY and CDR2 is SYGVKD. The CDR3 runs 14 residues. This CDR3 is CAISELQGGTEAFF. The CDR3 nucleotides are TGTGCCATCAGTGAGCTTCAGGGGGGGACTGAAGCTTTCTTT.

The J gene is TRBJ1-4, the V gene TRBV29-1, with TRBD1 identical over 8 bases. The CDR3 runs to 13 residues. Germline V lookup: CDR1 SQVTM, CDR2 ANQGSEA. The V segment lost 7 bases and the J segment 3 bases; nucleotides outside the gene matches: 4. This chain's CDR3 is CSAQGAPNEKLFF. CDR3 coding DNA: TGCAGCGCTCAGGGGGCACCTAATGAAAAACTGTTTTTT.

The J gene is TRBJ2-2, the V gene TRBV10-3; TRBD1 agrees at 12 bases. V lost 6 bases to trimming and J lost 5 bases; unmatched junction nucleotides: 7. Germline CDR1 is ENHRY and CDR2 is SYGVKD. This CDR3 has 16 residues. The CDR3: CAIRGTGGPGTGELFF. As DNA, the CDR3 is TGTGCCATCAGAGGGACAGGGGGCCCGGGAACCGGGGAGCTGTTTTTT.

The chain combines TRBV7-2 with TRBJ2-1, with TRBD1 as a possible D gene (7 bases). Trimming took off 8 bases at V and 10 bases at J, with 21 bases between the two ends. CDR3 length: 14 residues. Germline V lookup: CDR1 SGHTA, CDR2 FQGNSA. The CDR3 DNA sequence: TGTGCCAGCGGACCCGTTCCCTCAGGGGGGGAGCAGTTCTTC. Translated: CASGPVPSGGEQFF.